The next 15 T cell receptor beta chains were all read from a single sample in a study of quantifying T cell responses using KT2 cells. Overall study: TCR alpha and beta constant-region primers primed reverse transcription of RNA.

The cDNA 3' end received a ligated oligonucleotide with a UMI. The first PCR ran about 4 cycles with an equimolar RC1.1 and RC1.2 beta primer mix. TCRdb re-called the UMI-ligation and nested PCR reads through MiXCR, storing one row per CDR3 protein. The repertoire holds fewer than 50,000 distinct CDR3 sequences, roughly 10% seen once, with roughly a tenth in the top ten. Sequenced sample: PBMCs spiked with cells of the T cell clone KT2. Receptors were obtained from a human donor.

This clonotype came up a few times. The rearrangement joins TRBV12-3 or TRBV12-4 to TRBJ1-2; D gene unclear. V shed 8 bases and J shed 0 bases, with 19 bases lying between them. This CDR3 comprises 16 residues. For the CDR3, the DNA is TGTGCCAGCGTTTGGCCGGCAGGCCCTCCTAACTATGGCTACACCTTC. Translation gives CASVWPAGPPNYGYTF.

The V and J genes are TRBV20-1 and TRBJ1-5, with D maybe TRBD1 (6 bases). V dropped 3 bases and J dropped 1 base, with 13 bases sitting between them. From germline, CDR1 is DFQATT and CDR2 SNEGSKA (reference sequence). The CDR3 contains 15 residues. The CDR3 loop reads CSASAGALSNQPQHF. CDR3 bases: TGCAGTGCTAGTGCGGGGGCCTTGAGCAATCAGCCCCAGCATTTT.

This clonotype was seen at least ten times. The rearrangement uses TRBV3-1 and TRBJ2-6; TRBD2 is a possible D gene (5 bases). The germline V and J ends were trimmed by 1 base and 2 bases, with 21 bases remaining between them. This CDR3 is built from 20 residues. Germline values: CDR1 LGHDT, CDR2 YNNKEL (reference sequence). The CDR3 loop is CASSQVSDAPLSTGANVLTF. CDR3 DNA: TGTGCCAGCAGCCAAGTTAGCGACGCACCTCTCAGTACTGGGGCCAACGTCCTGACTTTC.

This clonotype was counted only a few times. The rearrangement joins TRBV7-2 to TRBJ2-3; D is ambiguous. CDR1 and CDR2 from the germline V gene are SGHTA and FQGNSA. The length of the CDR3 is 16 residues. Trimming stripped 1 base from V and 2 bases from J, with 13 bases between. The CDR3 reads CASSLGRTPDTDTQYF. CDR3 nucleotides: TGTGCCAGCAGCTTAGGGAGAACCCCAGACACAGATACGCAGTATTTT.

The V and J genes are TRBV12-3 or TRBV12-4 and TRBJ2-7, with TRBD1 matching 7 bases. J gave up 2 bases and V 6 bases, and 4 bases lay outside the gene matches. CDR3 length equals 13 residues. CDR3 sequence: CASRRQGTYEQYF. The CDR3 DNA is TGTGCCAGCAGAAGACAGGGCACCTACGAGCAGTACTTC.

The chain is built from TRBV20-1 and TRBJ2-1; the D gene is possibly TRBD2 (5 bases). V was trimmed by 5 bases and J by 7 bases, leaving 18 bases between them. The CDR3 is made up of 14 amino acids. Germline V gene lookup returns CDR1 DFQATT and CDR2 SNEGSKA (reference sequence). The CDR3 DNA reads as TGCAGTGCTGGAGCCCCCTTCTCGGGGAATGAGCAGTTCTTC. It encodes CSAGAPFSGNEQFF.

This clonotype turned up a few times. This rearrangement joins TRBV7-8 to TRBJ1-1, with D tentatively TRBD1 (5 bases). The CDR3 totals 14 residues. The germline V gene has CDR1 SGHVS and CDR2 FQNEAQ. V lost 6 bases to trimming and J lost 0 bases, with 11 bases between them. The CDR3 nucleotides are TGTGCCAGCAGACCCGGGACGGTGAACACTGAAGCTTTCTTT. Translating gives CASRPGTVNTEAFF.

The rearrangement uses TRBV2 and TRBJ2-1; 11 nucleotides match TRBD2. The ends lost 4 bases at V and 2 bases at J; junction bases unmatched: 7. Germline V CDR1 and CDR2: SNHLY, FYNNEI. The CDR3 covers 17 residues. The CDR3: CASSGLIAGGTYNEQFF. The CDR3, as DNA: TGTGCCAGCAGTGGTTTAATAGCGGGAGGGACCTACAATGAGCAGTTCTTC.

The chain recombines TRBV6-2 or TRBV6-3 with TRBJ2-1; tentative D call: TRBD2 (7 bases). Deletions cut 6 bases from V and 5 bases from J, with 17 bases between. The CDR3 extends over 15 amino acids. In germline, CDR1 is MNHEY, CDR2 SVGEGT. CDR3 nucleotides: TGTGCCAGCAGCAGCGATTGGGGGGGCGACAATGAGCAGTTCTTC. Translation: CASSSDWGGDNEQFF.

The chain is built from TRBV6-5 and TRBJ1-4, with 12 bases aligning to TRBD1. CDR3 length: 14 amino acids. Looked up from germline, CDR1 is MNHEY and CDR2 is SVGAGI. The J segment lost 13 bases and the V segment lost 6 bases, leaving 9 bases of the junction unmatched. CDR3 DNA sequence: TGTGCCAGCAGGGGGACAGGGGGCTTGGGTGGACTGTTTTTT. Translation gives CASRGTGGLGGLFF.

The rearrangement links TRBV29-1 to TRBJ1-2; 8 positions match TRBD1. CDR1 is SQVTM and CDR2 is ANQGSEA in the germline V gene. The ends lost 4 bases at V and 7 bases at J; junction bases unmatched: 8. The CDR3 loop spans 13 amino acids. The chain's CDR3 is CSVGPTGEGGYTF. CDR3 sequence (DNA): TGCAGCGTTGGCCCGACAGGGGAAGGTGGCTACACCTTC.

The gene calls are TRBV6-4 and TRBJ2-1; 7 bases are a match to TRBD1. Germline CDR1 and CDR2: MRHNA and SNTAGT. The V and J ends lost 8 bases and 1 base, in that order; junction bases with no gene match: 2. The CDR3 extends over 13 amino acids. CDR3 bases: TGTGCCAGCGGGACAGAGTCCTACAATGAGCAGTTCTTC. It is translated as CASGTESYNEQFF.

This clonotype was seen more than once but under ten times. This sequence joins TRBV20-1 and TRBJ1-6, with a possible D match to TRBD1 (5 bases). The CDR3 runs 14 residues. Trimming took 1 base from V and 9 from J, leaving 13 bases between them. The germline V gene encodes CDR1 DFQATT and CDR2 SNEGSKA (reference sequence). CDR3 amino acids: CSARGRQGASPLHF. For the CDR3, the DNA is TGCAGTGCTAGAGGGCGGCAGGGTGCTTCACCCCTCCACTTT.

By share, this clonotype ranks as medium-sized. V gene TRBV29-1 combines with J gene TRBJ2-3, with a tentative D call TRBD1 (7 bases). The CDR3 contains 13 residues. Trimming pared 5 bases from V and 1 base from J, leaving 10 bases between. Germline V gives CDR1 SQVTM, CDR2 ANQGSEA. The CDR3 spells CSVSRGGTDTQYF. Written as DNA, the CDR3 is TGCAGCGTTAGCAGGGGGGGCACAGATACGCAGTATTTT.

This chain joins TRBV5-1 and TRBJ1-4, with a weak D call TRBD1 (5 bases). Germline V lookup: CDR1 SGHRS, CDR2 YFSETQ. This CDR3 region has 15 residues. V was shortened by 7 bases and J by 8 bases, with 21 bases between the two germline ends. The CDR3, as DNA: TGCGCCAGCGGACGCACTGGACGGGGCCAGGAAAAACTGTTTTTT. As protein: CASGRTGRGQEKLFF.